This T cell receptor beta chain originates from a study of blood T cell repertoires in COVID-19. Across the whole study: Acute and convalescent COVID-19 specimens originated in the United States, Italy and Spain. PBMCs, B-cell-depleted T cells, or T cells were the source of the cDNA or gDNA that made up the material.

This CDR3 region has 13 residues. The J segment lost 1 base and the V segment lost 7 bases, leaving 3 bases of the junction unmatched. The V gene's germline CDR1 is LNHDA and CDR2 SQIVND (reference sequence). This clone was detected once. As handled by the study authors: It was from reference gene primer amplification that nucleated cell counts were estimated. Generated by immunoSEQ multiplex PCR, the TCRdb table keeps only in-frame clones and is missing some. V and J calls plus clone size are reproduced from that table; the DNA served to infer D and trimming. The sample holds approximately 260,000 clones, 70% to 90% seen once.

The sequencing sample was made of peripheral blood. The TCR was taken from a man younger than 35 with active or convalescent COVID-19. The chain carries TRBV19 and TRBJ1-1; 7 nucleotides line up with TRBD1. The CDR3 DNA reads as TGTGCCAGTACCGGGACAGAGAACACTGAAGCTTTCTTT. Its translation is CASTGTENTEAFF.